The 26 T cell receptor beta chains given below trace back to one sample, sequenced in a study of blood T cell repertoires in COVID-19. The assay was immunoSEQ multiplex PCR, and TCRdb's table has in-frame clones only and misses some. The sample lists 25,000 to 30,000 clones, about nine tenths occurring once. The sequenced material came from peripheral blood. These receptors all stem from a man aged 65 to 85 with active or convalescent COVID-19.

This clone was observed once. This rearrangement joins TRBV19 to TRBJ1-2, with D possibly matching TRBD1 (5 bases). V was pared by 9 bases and J by 9 bases, with 26 bases between. The CDR3 loop spans 15 amino acids. The V gene's germline CDR1 is LNHDA and CDR2 SQIVND (reference sequence). In DNA, the CDR3 is TGTGCCAGCCGCGGCCGGGTGGGACTCGCGGGAAGCTACACCTTC. Its translation is CASRGRVGLAGSYTF.

The chain is built from TRBV30 and TRBJ1-1; the D gene is possibly TRBD1 (6 bases). The CDR3 has 14 residues. Trimming cost V 5 bases and J 1 base, with 14 bases left between them. Germline values: CDR1 GTSNPN, CDR2 SVGIG (reference sequence). CDR3 coding DNA: TGTGCCTGGTTCCCTGCAGGGGCGAACACTGAAGCTTTCTTT. It translates to CAWFPAGANTEAFF.

V is TRBV12-3 or TRBV12-4 and J is TRBJ2-7; no firm D call. The CDR3 length is 13 residues. V was clipped by 2 bases and J by 2 bases, with 7 bases between them. The CDR3 sequence: CASSLRSTYEQYV. CDR3 sequence (DNA): TGTGCCAGCAGTTTAAGGAGTACCTACGAGCAGTACGTC.

V and J are TRBV5-8 and TRBJ1-1; no clear D. Germline assignment: CDR1 SGHTS and CDR2 YDEGEE. The CDR3 is made up of 16 amino acids. V was cut by 7 bases and J by 5 bases, with 24 bases left in between. CDR3 sequence: CASPPGQERGSTEAFF. DNA of the CDR3: TGTGCCAGCCCCCCGGGCCAGGAGCGGGGATCAACTGAAGCTTTCTTT.

The V call is TRBV4-3, the J call TRBJ2-5; a possible D gene is TRBD2 (6 bases). The ends were cut back, 1 base at V and 4 bases at J, with 13 bases in the middle. This CDR3 is 15 amino acids long. In germline, CDR1 is LGHNA, CDR2 YSLEER. CDR3 nucleotides: TGCGCCAGCAGCCAAGGGCACGGGGGACCAGAGACCCAGTACTTC. Translation: CASSQGHGGPETQYF.

This chain links TRBV7-9 with TRBJ1-4; the D gene is possibly TRBD1 (6 bases). The germline gives CDR1 SEHNR, CDR2 FQNEAQ (reference sequence). This CDR3 spans 13 amino acids. The CDR3 DNA sequence: TGTGCAGCTGGTACAGGGAGGGGTGAAAAACTGTTTTTT. Translated: CAAGTGRGEKLFF.

This sequence joins TRBV25-1 and TRBJ1-1; TRBD1 agrees at 9 bases. Trimming removed 8 bases from V and 5 bases from J; junction bases left unmatched: 9. This CDR3 has 14 residues. Germline V gene data show CDR1 as MGHDK and CDR2 as SYGVNS. The CDR3 nucleotides read TGTGCCAGCGCGGTTGGGACAGGGTTTACTGAAGCTTTCTTT. Translated, it gives CASAVGTGFTEAFF.

The V call is TRBV15, the J call TRBJ2-3; no reliable D call. Germline V CDR1 and CDR2: LNHNV, YYDKDF (reference sequence). With 0 bases removed from V and 4 bases from J, the gap between germline ends came to 8 bases. There are 14 residues in the CDR3. CDR3 sequence (DNA): TGTGCCACCAGCAGAGACCGCGATCCAGATACGCAGTATTTT. Its protein is CATSRDRDPDTQYF.

The gene calls are TRBV10-2 and TRBJ2-7, with a weak D call TRBD2 (5 bases). The CDR3 runs 12 residues. Trimming pared 6 bases from V and 12 bases from J, leaving 18 bases between. The germline V gene has CDR1 WSHSY and CDR2 SAAADI. DNA for the CDR3: TGCGCCAGCAGCCAAGTTGGTAGCGATCCGTACTTC. Translating gives CASSQVGSDPYF.

The chain has TRBV3-1 (or the pseudogene TRBV3-2) and TRBJ2-1, with 9 bases matching TRBD2. V shed 2 bases, J shed 0 bases, and the junction held 8 bases outside the gene matches. Germline V gene sequence: CDR1 LGHDT, CDR2 YNNKEL (reference sequence). CDR3 length: 18 residues. CDR3 nucleotides: TGTGCCAGCAGCCAATCTAGCGGGACTTTAAGCTCCTACAATGAGCAGTTCTTC. The encoded protein is CASSQSSGTLSSYNEQFF.

The sample holds one count of this clone. The genes are TRBV3-1 (or the pseudogene TRBV3-2) and TRBJ2-2; D may be TRBD1 (6 bases). Germline values: CDR1 LGHDT, CDR2 YNNKEL (reference sequence). The CDR3 consists of 17 residues. Trimming removed 4 bases at V and 2 bases at J, with 17 bases between. The CDR3 nucleotides are TGTGCCAGCAGCCCTCGCTCTGGGGGCACAAACACCGGGGAGCTGTTTTTT. Its protein is CASSPRSGGTNTGELFF.

A few counts support this clone. This chain uses TRBV6-1 with TRBJ1-2, with D hard to call. V lost 1 base to trimming and J lost 2 bases, with 8 bases between them. Germline CDR1 MNHNS, CDR2 SASEGT. CDR3 length: 14 amino acids. The CDR3 sequence: CASSEEYGNYGYTF. The CDR3 region has the DNA TGTGCCAGCAGTGAAGAGTACGGGAACTATGGCTACACCTTC.

The chain couples TRBV7-2 to TRBJ1-3, with 10 bases that match TRBD1. The CDR3 is 18 amino acids. The trim removed 4 bases at V and 2 bases at J, leaving 11 bases unmatched. CDR1 is SGHTA, CDR2 FQGNSA, per germline. The CDR3 is CASSSSGDRGAAGNTIYF. The CDR3 region has the DNA TGTGCCAGCAGCTCCAGCGGGGACAGGGGTGCCGCTGGAAACACCATATATTTT.

The rearrangement uses TRBV12-1 and TRBJ2-5; TRBD2, the table's D call, was not compared with the DNA. TRBV12-1 is a known pseudogene. This CDR3 spans 15 amino acids. The CDR3 DNA reads TGTGCCAGCCCCGGGGGGGCGGGAGGGCCGGAGACCCAGTACTTC. Translation: CASPGGAGGPETQYF.

The rearrangement links TRBV29-1 to TRBJ2-1, with 7 nucleotides matching TRBD1. Germline V CDR1 and CDR2: SQVTM, ANQGSEA. With V trimmed by 6 bases and J by 4 bases, 3 bases remained unmatched. The CDR3 covers 12 residues. CDR3 nucleotide sequence: TGCAGCGTCGGACAGGATTACAATGAGCAGTTCTTC. Translated, it gives CSVGQDYNEQFF.

The V gene is TRBV19, the J gene TRBJ1-4, with D possibly TRBD1 on 6 matching bases. Trimming removed 3 bases from V and 8 bases from J, with 13 bases in between. Germline V CDR1 and CDR2: LNHDA, SQIVND (reference sequence). There are 14 residues in the CDR3. DNA of the CDR3: TGTGCCAGTAGTATCCCAGGGGAGTCGGAAAAACTGTTTTTT. This gives the protein CASSIPGESEKLFF.

This rearrangement joins TRBV30 to TRBJ2-3; 10 nucleotides agree with TRBD2. Trimming at V came to 0 bases and at J to 2 bases, leaving 2 bases not matched to a gene. From germline, CDR1 is GTSNPN and CDR2 SVGIG (reference sequence). There are 15 residues in the CDR3. The CDR3 is CAWSVLAGVTDTQYF. The CDR3, as DNA: TGTGCCTGGAGTGTCCTAGCGGGGGTCACAGATACGCAGTATTTT.

The genes are TRBV5-4 and TRBJ2-5; 8 bases map to TRBD2. The CDR3 covers 16 residues. Germline values: CDR1 SGHNT, CDR2 YYREEE (reference sequence). J lost 4 bases, V lost 4 bases, and 12 bases had no gene match. The CDR3 spells CASSAPGLGFVETQYF. CDR3 nucleotide sequence: TGTGCCAGCAGCGCACCGGGACTAGGGTTTGTAGAGACCCAGTACTTC.

The V and J genes are TRBV5-1 and TRBJ1-1; TRBD1 is a possible D gene (5 bases). V lost 0 bases and J lost 3, with 15 bases in between. This CDR3 comprises 16 residues. Germline V gives CDR1 SGHRS, CDR2 YFSETQ. The CDR3 DNA follows: TGCGCCAGCAGCTTGGACGGGGGGATCGGGGACACTGAAGCTTTCTTT. Its translation: CASSLDGGIGDTEAFF.

The chain is built from TRBV30 and TRBJ1-5, with 9 bases lining up with TRBD1. There are 16 residues in the CDR3. Germline CDR1 reads GTSNPN; CDR2 reads SVGIG (reference sequence). V shed 2 bases and J 3 bases; nucleotides not matched to a gene: 8. The CDR3 loop reads CAWSPTGTGINQPQHF. Here the CDR3 DNA reads TGTGCCTGGAGTCCCACCGGGACAGGGATCAATCAGCCCCAGCATTTT.

The gene calls are TRBV7-2 and TRBJ2-1, with unresolved D. The CDR3 length is 15 residues. Germline V gene lookup returns CDR1 SGHTA and CDR2 FQGNSA. Trimming took off 5 bases at V and 1 base at J, with 12 bases between the two ends. The CDR3 region has the DNA TGTGCCAGCAGCCAGGTCCCCAATTCCTACAATGAGCAGTTCTTC. This codes for CASSQVPNSYNEQFF.

This sequence joins TRBV6-5 and TRBJ1-6; TRBD1 might be the D (5 bases). Trimming left V 2 bases short and J 8 bases short, with 13 bases between. Germline assignment: CDR1 MNHEY and CDR2 SVGAGI. The CDR3 covers 15 residues. The CDR3 nucleotides read TGTGCCAGCAGTTACGGTCAGGGCTCTTATTCACCCCTCCACTTT. Encoded protein: CASSYGQGSYSPLHF.

This chain uses TRBV28 with TRBJ1-6; TRBD1 agrees at 7 bases. The CDR3 consists of 15 residues. J lost 9 bases, V lost 3 bases, and 8 bases had no gene match. Germline loops: CDR1 MDHEN, CDR2 SYDVKM. The CDR3 sequence is CASSLATGLGSPLHF. Written as DNA, the CDR3 is TGTGCCAGCAGTTTGGCGACAGGGCTGGGTTCACCCCTCCACTTT.

The gene calls are TRBV10-3 and TRBJ1-1; perhaps TRBD1 as D (5 bases). In germline, CDR1 is ENHRY, CDR2 SYGVKD. Trimming cost V 2 bases and J 11 bases, with 12 bases left between them. This CDR3 region has 12 residues. The CDR3 coding sequence is TGTGCCATCAGTGAGGGGGGGTCTAGCGCTTTCTTT. Its protein is CAISEGGSSAFF.

The rearrangement uses TRBV19 and TRBJ2-1; 8 bases agree with TRBD2. Germline CDR1 is LNHDA and CDR2 is SQIVND (reference sequence). This CDR3 region has 15 residues. The J segment lost 9 bases and the V segment lost 2 bases, leaving 9 bases of the junction unmatched. CDR3 residues: CASSITSGSIGEQFF. Written as DNA, the CDR3 is TGTGCCAGTAGTATAACCAGCGGGAGCATTGGTGAGCAGTTCTTC.

The chain is built from TRBV6-2 or TRBV6-3 and TRBJ1-1; TRBD1 matches at 7 bases. Germline trimming cut 7 bases from V and 5 bases from J; bases unmatched to any gene: 10. The germline V gene has CDR1 MNHEY and CDR2 SVGEGT. This CDR3 contains 14 residues. The CDR3 protein is CASIPEGAGTEAFF. The CDR3 nucleotides read TGTGCCAGCATCCCCGAGGGGGCGGGGACTGAAGCTTTCTTT.